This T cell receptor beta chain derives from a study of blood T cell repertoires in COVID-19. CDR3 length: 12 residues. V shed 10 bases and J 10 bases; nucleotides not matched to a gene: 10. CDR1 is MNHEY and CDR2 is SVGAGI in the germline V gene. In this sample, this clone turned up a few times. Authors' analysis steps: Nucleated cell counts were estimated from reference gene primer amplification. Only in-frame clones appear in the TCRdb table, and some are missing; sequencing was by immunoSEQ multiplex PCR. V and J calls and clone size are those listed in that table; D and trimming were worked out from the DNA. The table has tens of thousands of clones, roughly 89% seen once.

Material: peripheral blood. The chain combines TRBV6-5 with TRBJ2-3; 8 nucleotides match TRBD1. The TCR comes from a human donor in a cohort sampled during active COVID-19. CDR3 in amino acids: CATGQDPIAQYF. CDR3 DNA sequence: TGTGCCACGGGACAGGACCCGATCGCGCAGTATTTT.